The 6 T cell receptor beta chains below come from one sample, sequenced in a study of regulatory T cells in long-lasting Graves disease. Building of the TCR beta libraries involved iRepertoire HTBI primers and Arm-PCR of CDR3 regions. TCRdb recomputed calls from the multiplex PCR reads with MiXCR, one row per CDR3 protein. The table shows some 440,000 distinct CDR3 sequences, with less than 25% occurring only once. Time point meaning: persistent/refractory GD, antithyroid drugs over 5 years with positive TRAb. Isolated PBMC RNA provided the starting material for the TCR library. The starting material was peripheral blood mononuclear cells (PBMCs), obtained when the disease was refractory, from a patient treated with antithyroid drugs. The receptors were gathered from a female donor with Graves disease.

This chain connects TRBV2 to TRBJ2-3, with 10 bases aligning to TRBD1. V shed 6 bases, J shed 3 bases, and the junction held 9 bases outside the gene matches. CDR1 and CDR2 (germline): SNHLY, FYNNEI. CDR3 length equals 16 residues. Here the CDR3 DNA reads TGTGCCAGCAGCCCGACAGGGGGCGGACCTACAGATACGCAGTATTTT. Translating gives CASSPTGGGPTDTQYF.

In this sample, this clonotype turned up many times. The chain joins TRBV6-1 to TRBJ2-7; weak D call: TRBD2 (6 bases). Germline CDR1 reads MNHNS; CDR2 reads SASEGT. The CDR3 sequence is 14 residues long. With 2 bases removed from V and 5 bases from J, the gap between germline ends came to 13 bases. The CDR3 spells CASSERGLSDEQYF. As DNA, the CDR3 is TGTGCCAGCAGTGAACGGGGGTTATCCGACGAGCAGTACTTC.

This clonotype has only a few counts. The chain carries TRBV27 and TRBJ1-6; D possibly corresponds to TRBD1 (6 bases). The length of the CDR3 is 16 residues. Per the germline V gene, CDR1 is MNHEY and CDR2 is SMNVEV (reference sequence). Trimming took 3 bases from V and 14 from J, leaving 23 bases between them. CDR3 DNA sequence: TGTGCCAGCAGTTTGATGCCACGAGGGGGTAAGGGAACCCTCCACTTT. It is translated as CASSLMPRGGKGTLHF.

The rearrangement joins TRBV28 to TRBJ1-1; D is uncertain. This CDR3 comprises 12 residues. Per germline, CDR1 MDHEN and CDR2 SYDVKM. The V and J ends lost 5 bases and 7 bases respectively, with 11 bases between them. In nucleotides, the CDR3 is TGTGCCAGCAGTCCCCCCAAGGGTGAAGCTTTCTTT. It encodes CASSPPKGEAFF.

The chain recombines TRBV14 with TRBJ2-1; D possibly corresponds to TRBD2 (5 bases). Germline loops: CDR1 SGHDN, CDR2 FVKESK. CDR3 length: 14 residues. V gave up 3 bases and J gave up 4 bases, with 10 bases separating them. The CDR3 nucleotides are TGTGCCAGCAGCCAGGTCGACTATTACAATGAGCAGTTCTTC. Translating it yields CASSQVDYYNEQFF.

This clonotype has just a few counts. V and J are TRBV14 and TRBJ1-4; no definite D call. Trimming took off 2 bases at V and 3 bases at J, with 13 bases between the two ends. The CDR3 has 16 residues. The germline gives CDR1 SGHDN, CDR2 FVKESK. Here the CDR3 DNA reads TGTGCCAGCAGCCAAAGACCCGCAGCACCTAATGAAAAACTGTTTTTT. This codes for CASSQRPAAPNEKLFF.